The clone carrying this T cell receptor (beta chain) was recorded at least ten times. One entry per CDR3 protein results from TCRdb running MiXCR on the 5' RACE reads. The sample has 300,000 to 350,000 distinct CDR3 sequences; around 4.5% are singletons. This CDR3 contains 12 residues. The germline V and J ends were trimmed by 1 base and 15 bases, with 13 bases remaining between them. Germline V CDR1 and CDR2: SGHTA, FQGNSA. This sample stems from a study of T cells after yellow fever vaccination. J is TRBJ2-1 and V is TRBV7-2; D could derive from TRBD1 or TRBD2 (5 bases each). The sample was PBMCs, taken 15 days after the yellow fever booster vaccination. This clonotype originated in a man aged 18 to 30 who received the YFV17D yellow fever vaccine. The CDR3 DNA follows: TGTGCCAGCAGCTTAGTTCGGGACGAGGTGTTCTTC. Translating gives CASSLVRDEVFF.